The rows below give T cell receptor beta chains drawn from one sample of a study of blood T cell repertoires in COVID-19. TCRdb keeps only in-frame clones here, not all; method: immunoSEQ multiplex PCR. The data contain 250,000 to 350,000 clones, approximately 90% of them singletons. Sequencing input: PBMCs or T cells enriched from blood (not recorded which). Receptor source: a woman aged 18-35 years who had recovered from COVID-19. The CDR3 runs from the conserved cysteine through the conserved F or W. Each record gives: CDR3 protein, CDR3 DNA, clone size, D gene, J gene, V gene. D genes are given only for firm matches. Size values are once, few and many counts, or a class for expanded clones, and some rows have none.

cdr3_aa: CASSQWSGGRSGYEQYF
cdr3_nt: TGCGCCAGCAGCCAATGGTCTGGCGGGAGGAGCGGCTACGAGCAGTACTTC
clone_size: -
d_call: TRBD2
j_call: TRBJ2-7
v_call: TRBV4-1

cdr3_aa: CATSDFEGQQLTINYGYTF
cdr3_nt: TGTGCCACCAGTGATTTCGAGGGACAGCAGCTTACTATAAACTATGGCTACACCTTC
clone_size: -
d_call: TRBD1
j_call: TRBJ1-2
v_call: TRBV24-1

cdr3_aa: CASSLSGYEQYF
cdr3_nt: TGTGCCAGCAGTTTATCGGGATACGAGCAGTACTTC
clone_size: -
d_call: -
j_call: TRBJ2-7
v_call: TRBV28

cdr3_aa: CASSVHISADTEAFF
cdr3_nt: TGTGCCAGCAGCGTCCATATTTCCGCGGACACTGAAGCTTTCTTT
clone_size: -
d_call: -
j_call: TRBJ1-1
v_call: TRBV9

cdr3_aa: CASRRGSGELFF
cdr3_nt: TGTGCCAGCAGACGGGGTTCCGGGGAGCTGTTTTTT
clone_size: -
d_call: -
j_call: TRBJ2-2
v_call: TRBV3-1/TRBV3-2

cdr3_aa: CASSLNRVTELYGYTF
cdr3_nt: TGTGCCAGCAGCCTAAACAGGGTCACTGAATTGTATGGCTACACCTTC
clone_size: -
d_call: -
j_call: TRBJ1-2
v_call: TRBV5-6

cdr3_aa: CASSRQNSYNEQFF
cdr3_nt: TGTGCCAGCAGCAGACAGAATTCCTACAATGAGCAGTTCTTC
clone_size: -
d_call: -
j_call: TRBJ2-1
v_call: TRBV7-9

cdr3_aa: CSAPSSDTQYF
cdr3_nt: TGCAGTGCTCCTTCGTCGGATACGCAGTATTTT
clone_size: -
d_call: -
j_call: TRBJ2-3
v_call: TRBV20-1

cdr3_aa: CASSLEEWGRGEQFF
cdr3_nt: TGCGCCAGCAGCTTGGAGGAGTGGGGTAGGGGTGAGCAGTTCTTC
clone_size: -
d_call: -
j_call: TRBJ2-1
v_call: TRBV5-1

cdr3_aa: CASSSTGGGSYNEQFF
cdr3_nt: TGTGCCAGCAGCTCTACAGGGGGCGGCTCCTACAATGAGCAGTTCTTC
clone_size: -
d_call: TRBD1
j_call: TRBJ2-1
v_call: TRBV5-4

cdr3_aa: CASSKTDSYNEQFF
cdr3_nt: TGTGCCAGCAGCAAAACGGACAGCTACAATGAGCAGTTCTTC
clone_size: -
d_call: -
j_call: TRBJ2-1
v_call: TRBV21-1

cdr3_aa: CASSPSEYEQFF
cdr3_nt: TGTGCCAGCAGCCCTTCTGAGTATGAGCAGTTCTTC
clone_size: -
d_call: -
j_call: TRBJ2-1
v_call: TRBV6-6

cdr3_aa: CASSRGGSGGYTF
cdr3_nt: TGTGCCAGCAGTAGGGGAGGCTCTGGAGGCTACACCTTC
clone_size: -
d_call: -
j_call: TRBJ1-2
v_call: TRBV28

cdr3_aa: CASSSKTGLWLTEAFF
cdr3_nt: TGTGCCAGCAGCTCCAAAACAGGGCTATGGTTGACTGAAGCTTTCTTT
clone_size: -
d_call: -
j_call: TRBJ1-1
v_call: TRBV5-4

cdr3_aa: CASSSTGRDTEAFF
cdr3_nt: TGTGCCAGCTCGTCTACAGGGAGAGACACTGAAGCTTTCTTT
clone_size: once
d_call: -
j_call: TRBJ1-1
v_call: TRBV18

cdr3_aa: CASSLRPTAYGYTF
cdr3_nt: TGCGCCAGCAGCTTACGCCCGACTGCCTATGGCTACACCTTC
clone_size: -
d_call: -
j_call: TRBJ1-2
v_call: TRBV5-1

cdr3_aa: CASSLGTVAYNSPLHF
cdr3_nt: TGTGCCAGCAGTTTAGGCACTGTAGCGTATAATTCACCCCTCCACTTT
clone_size: -
d_call: -
j_call: TRBJ1-6
v_call: TRBV28

cdr3_aa: CASSFGQGATDTQYF
cdr3_nt: TGCGCCAGCAGCTTTGGACAGGGGGCCACAGATACGCAGTATTTT
clone_size: -
d_call: TRBD1
j_call: TRBJ2-3
v_call: TRBV5-1

cdr3_aa: CASSVELAGGLSYNEQFF
cdr3_nt: TGTGCCAGCAGTGTCGAACTAGCGGGGGGCCTCTCCTACAATGAGCAGTTCTTC
clone_size: once
d_call: TRBD2
j_call: TRBJ2-1
v_call: TRBV6-1

cdr3_aa: CASSPRRGNYNEQFF
cdr3_nt: TGTGCCAGCAGCCCCCGTCGGGGGAACTACAATGAGCAGTTCTTC
clone_size: -
d_call: -
j_call: TRBJ2-1
v_call: TRBV13

cdr3_aa: CASSYDRGPQHF
cdr3_nt: TGCGCCAGCAGCTACGACAGGGGGCCCCAGCATTTT
clone_size: -
d_call: TRBD1
j_call: TRBJ1-5
v_call: TRBV5-1

cdr3_aa: CASSLRQGWENEQFF
cdr3_nt: TGTGCCAGCAGTCTCCGACAGGGGTGGGAAAATGAGCAGTTCTTC
clone_size: -
d_call: TRBD1
j_call: TRBJ2-1
v_call: TRBV28

cdr3_aa: CAIRPDTGDLATNEKLFF
cdr3_nt: TGTGCCATCAGACCGGACACCGGAGACCTAGCAACTAATGAAAAACTGTTTTTT
clone_size: -
d_call: -
j_call: TRBJ1-4
v_call: TRBV10-3

cdr3_aa: CSAAGSYEQYF
cdr3_nt: TGCAGCGCCGCGGGGTCCTACGAGCAGTACTTC
clone_size: -
d_call: -
j_call: TRBJ2-7
v_call: TRBV20-1